This T cell receptor beta chain was observed in a study of spatial heterogeneity in lung cancer. At least ten counts were recorded for this clonotype. Time point noted: blood at routine non-recurrence follow-up after resection. Germline CDR1 is SGHAT and CDR2 is FQNNGV. CDR3 length equals 18 residues. V was trimmed by 5 bases and J by 0 bases, leaving 17 bases between them. TCR cDNA molecules each carried a unique molecular identifier. TCRdb ran MiXCR on the 5' RACE reads and lists one entry per CDR3 protein. The sample consists of tens of thousands of distinct CDR3 sequences, 5% to 6% of them appearing once.

The chain has TRBV11-2 and TRBJ1-6, with D perhaps TRBD1 (5 bases). The sequenced sample was PBMCs, obtained at follow-up. This TCR was sampled from a female donor with early-stage non-small cell lung cancer. CDR3 in amino acids: CASSPRTTGGSYNSPLHF. The CDR3 nucleotides are TGTGCCAGCAGCCCTCGGACGACGGGGGGCTCCTATAATTCACCCCTCCACTTT.